One T cell receptor (beta chain) is described in this entry. This specimen belongs to a study of blood T cell repertoires in COVID-19. Study context: Sources were T cells, B-cell-depleted T cells, or PBMCs; the material itself was cDNA or gDNA.

Clones were read by immunoSEQ multiplex PCR, and TCRdb kept only the in-frame ones, dropping some. The sample lists about 370,000 clones, more than 75% occurring once. This CDR3 region has 12 residues. Germline loops: CDR1 DFQATT, CDR2 SNEGSKA (reference sequence). V was clipped by 3 bases and J by 4 bases, with 7 bases between them. In Seattle, patients joined the study during active infection and were tracked longitudinally. The chain couples TRBV20-1 to TRBJ2-1, with a possible D match to TRBD2 (6 bases). Sequenced sample: peripheral blood. This sequence originates from a young woman with COVID-19, enrolled during active disease. The CDR3 loop is CSASAGYNEQFF. DNA for the CDR3: TGCAGTGCTAGTGCGGGGTACAATGAGCAGTTCTTC.